The subject of this entry is one T cell receptor (beta chain). Its antigen is not identified. The limits of the CDR3 on the DNA are not certain, so only TCRdb's listed CDR3 is given. The sample originates from a study of T cell responses to AZD1222 COVID-19 vaccine. Overall study results and limits: Donors, mostly white British, included more females; clonal diversity was possibly underestimated. Seropositive AZD1222 recipients at baseline numbered only five or six. Of spike-specific TCRs, nearly half reportedly target regions left unmutated in variants.

This table comes from immunoSEQ multiplex PCR, and its TCRdb copy is limited to in-frame clones, with some not included. The table shows around 100,000 clones, with about 85% occurring only once. The CDR3 length is 16 residues, termini included. Germline loops: CDR1 MNHEY, CDR2 SMNVEV (reference sequence). Second doses that came at about 4 or about 12 weeks were put together. The receptor comes from an adult who received the AZD1222 COVID-19 vaccine. The V and J genes are TRBV27 and TRBJ1-1; the table's D call, TRBD1, has no DNA check behind it. The sequencing used peripheral blood, collected 28 days after the second AZD1222 dose. The CDR3 loop reads CASSFAQGARGGLTFF.